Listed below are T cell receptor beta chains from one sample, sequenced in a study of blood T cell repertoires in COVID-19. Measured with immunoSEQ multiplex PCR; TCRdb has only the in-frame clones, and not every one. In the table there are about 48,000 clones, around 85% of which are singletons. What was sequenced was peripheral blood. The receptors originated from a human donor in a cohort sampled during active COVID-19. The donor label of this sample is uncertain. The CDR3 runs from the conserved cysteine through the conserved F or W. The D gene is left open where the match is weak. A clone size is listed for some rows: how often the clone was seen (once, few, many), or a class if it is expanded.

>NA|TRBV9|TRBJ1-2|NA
TGTGCCAGCAGCCCGTCAACCGGACAACTCTATGGCTACACCTTC
CASSPSTGQLYGYTF
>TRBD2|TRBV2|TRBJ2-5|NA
TGTGCCAGCCGGATAGCGGGGGGCCAAGAGACCCAGTACTTC
CASRIAGGQETQYF
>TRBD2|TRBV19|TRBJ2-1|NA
TGTGCCAGTAGTATCATGGCGGGGGAACATGAGCAGTTCTTC
CASSIMAGEHEQFF
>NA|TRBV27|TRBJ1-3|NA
TGTGCCAGCCTTTCTCTCTCTGGAAACACCATATATTTT
CASLSLSGNTIYF
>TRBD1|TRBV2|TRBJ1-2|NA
TGTGCCAGCAGGCCTAGGGACAGACTTAACTATGGCTACACCTTC
CASRPRDRLNYGYTF
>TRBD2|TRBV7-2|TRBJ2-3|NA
TGTGCCAGCAGCTTAGGTGGGGGGGGCACAGATACGCAGTATTTT
CASSLGGGGTDTQYF
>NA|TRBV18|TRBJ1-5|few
TGTGCCAGCTCAACTACAGGGAATAGCAATCAGCCCCAGCATTTT
CASSTTGNSNQPQHF
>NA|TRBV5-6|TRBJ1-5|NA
TGTGCCAGCAGCTTAGGGGGTACTCAGCCCCAGCATTTT
CASSLGGTQPQHF
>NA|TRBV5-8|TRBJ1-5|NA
TGTGCCAGCAGCCAGGGAATTACCTCCGATCAGCCCCAGCATTTT
CASSQGITSDQPQHF
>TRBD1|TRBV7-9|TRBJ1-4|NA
TGTGCCAGCAGCTCGGGACAGAGCTATGAAAAACTGTTTTTT
CASSSGQSYEKLFF
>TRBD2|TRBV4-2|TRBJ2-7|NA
TGTGCCAGCAGCCAAGATAAGGCTAGCGGGGCCTACGAGCAGTACTTC
CASSQDKASGAYEQYF
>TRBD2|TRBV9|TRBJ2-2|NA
TGTGCCAGCAGCGTAAGCGGGGAGGCCGGGGAGCTGTTTTTT
CASSVSGEAGELFF
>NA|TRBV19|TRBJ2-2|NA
TGTGCCAGTAGTATGTATTTGTCGAGGACCGGGGAGCTGTTTTTT
CASSMYLSRTGELFF
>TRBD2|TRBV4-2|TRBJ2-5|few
TGTGCCAGCAGCTCACCCTCTAGCGGGGGCCAAGAGACCCAGTACTTC
CASSSPSSGGQETQYF
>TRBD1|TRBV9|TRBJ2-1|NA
TGTGCCAGCAGCCTGGGACAGGGCACCTACAATGAGCAGTTCTTC
CASSLGQGTYNEQFF
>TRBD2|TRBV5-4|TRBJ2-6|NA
TGTGCCAGCAGCTTGGGACTAGCGGGGGGAGCCTCTGGGGCCAACGTCCTGACTTTC
CASSLGLAGGASGANVLTF
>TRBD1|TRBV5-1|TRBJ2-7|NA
TGCGCCAGCAGCCGTTTTACCGGGACAGGGAGTTACGAGCAGTACTTC
CASSRFTGTGSYEQYF
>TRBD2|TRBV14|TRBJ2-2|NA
TGTGCCAGCAGCCAAGAGGTGGGAGGGACGACCGGGGAGCTGTTTTTT
CASSQEVGGTTGELFF
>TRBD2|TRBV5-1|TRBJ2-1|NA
TGCGCCAGCAGCTTGTCGGGGGGCTCCTACAATGAGCAGTTCTTC
CASSLSGGSYNEQFF
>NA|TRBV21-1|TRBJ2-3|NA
TGTGCCAGCACCCGGGGGGGCTGGTATTTT
CASTRGGWYF